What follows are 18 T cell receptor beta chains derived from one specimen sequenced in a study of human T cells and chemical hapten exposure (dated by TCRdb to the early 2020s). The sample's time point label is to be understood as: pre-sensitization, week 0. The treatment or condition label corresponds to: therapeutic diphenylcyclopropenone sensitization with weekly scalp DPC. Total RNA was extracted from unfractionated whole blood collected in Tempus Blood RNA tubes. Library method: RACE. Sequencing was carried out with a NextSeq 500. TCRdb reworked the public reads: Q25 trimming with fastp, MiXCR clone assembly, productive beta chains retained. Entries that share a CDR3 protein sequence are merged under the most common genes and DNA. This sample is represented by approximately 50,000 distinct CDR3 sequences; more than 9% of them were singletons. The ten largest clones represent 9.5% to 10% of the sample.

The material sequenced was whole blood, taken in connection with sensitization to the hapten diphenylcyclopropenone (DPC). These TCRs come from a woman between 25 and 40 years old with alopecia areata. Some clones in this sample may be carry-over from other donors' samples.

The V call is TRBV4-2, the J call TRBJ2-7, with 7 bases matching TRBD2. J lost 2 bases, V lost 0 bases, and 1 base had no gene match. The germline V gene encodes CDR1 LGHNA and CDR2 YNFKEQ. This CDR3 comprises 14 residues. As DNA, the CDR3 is TGTGCCAGCAGCCAAGATCGGGGGGCCTACGAGCAGTACTTC. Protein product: CASSQDRGAYEQYF.

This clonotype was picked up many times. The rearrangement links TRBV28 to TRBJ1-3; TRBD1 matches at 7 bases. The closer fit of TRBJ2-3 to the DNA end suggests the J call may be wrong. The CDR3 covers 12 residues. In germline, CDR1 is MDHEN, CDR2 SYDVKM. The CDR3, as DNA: TGTGCCAGCAGTCCACCGGGACAGATGCAGTATTTT. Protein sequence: CASSPPGQMQYF.

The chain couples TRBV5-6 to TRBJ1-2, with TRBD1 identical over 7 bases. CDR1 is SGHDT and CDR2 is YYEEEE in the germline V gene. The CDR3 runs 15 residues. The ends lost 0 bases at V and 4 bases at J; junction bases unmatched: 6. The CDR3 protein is CASSLGLTGIYGYTF. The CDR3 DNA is TGTGCCAGCAGCTTGGGCCTGACAGGGATCTATGGCTACACCTTC. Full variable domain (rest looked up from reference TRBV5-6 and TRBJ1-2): DAGVTQSPTHLIKTRGQQVTLRCSPKSGHDTVSWYQQALGQGPQFIFQYYEEEERQRGNFPDRFSGHQFPNYSSELNVNALLLGDSALYLCASSLGLTGIYGYTFGSGTRLTVV.

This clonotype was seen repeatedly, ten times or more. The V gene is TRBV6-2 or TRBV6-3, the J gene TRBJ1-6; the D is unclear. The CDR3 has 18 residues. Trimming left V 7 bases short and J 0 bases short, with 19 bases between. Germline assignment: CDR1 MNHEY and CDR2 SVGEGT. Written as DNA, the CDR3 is TGTGCCAGCACCACAGACCGAGGTCGGAGCTCCTATAATTCACCCCTCCACTTT. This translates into CASTTDRGRSSYNSPLHF.

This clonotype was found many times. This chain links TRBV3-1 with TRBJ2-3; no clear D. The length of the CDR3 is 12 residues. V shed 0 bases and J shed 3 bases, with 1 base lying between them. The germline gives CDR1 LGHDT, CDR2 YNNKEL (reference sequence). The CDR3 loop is CASSQDTDTQYF. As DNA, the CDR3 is TGTGCCAGCAGCCAAGATACAGATACGCAGTATTTT.

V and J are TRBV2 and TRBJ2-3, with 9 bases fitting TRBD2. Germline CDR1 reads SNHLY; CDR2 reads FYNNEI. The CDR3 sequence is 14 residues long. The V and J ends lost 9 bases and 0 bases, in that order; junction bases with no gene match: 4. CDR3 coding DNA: TGTGCCAGTAAGCGGGGGGTTAGCACAGATACGCAGTATTTT. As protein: CASKRGVSTDTQYF.

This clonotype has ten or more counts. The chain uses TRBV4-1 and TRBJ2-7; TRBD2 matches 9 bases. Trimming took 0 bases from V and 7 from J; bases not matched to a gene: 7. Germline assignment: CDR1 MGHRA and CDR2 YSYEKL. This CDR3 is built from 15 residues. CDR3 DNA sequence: TGCGCCAGCAGCCAAGATCCAAGCGGGGGGAGGGAGCAGTACTTC. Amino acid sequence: CASSQDPSGGREQYF.

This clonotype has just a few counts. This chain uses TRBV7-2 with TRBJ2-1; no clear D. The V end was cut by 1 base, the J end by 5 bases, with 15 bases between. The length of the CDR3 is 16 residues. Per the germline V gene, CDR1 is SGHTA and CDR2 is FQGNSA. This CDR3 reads CASSLGRIARHNEQFF. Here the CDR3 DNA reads TGTGCCAGCAGCTTAGGAAGGATAGCTAGACACAATGAGCAGTTCTTC.

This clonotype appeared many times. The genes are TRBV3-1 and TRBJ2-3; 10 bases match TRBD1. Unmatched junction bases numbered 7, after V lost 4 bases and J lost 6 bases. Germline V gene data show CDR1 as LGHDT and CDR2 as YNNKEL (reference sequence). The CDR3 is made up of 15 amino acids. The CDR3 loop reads CASSRGQGNGDTQYF. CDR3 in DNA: TGTGCCAGCAGCCGGGGACAGGGGAACGGTGATACGCAGTATTTT.

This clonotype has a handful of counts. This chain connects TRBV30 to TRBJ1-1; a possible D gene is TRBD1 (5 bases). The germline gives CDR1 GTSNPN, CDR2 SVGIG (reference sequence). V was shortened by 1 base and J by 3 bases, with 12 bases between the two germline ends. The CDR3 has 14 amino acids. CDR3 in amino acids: CAWSGGYSDTEAFF. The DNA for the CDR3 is TGTGCCTGGAGTGGGGGGTACTCGGACACTGAAGCTTTCTTT.

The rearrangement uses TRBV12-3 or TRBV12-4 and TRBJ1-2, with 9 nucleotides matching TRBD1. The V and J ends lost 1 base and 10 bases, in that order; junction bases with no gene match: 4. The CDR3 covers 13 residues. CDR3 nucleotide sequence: TGTGCCAGCAGTTTAGGACAGGGGGAAGTCTACACCTTC. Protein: CASSLGQGEVYTF.

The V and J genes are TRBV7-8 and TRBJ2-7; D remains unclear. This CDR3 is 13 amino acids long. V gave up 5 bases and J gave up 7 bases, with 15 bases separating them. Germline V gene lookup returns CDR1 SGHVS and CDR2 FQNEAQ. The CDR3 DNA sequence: TGTGCCAGCAGCCTAAGACTGTCGGGTGAGCAGTACTTC. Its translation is CASSLRLSGEQYF.

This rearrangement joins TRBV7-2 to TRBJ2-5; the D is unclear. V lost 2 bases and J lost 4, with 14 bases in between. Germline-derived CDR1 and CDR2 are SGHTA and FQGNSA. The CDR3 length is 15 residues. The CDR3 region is CASSLSTFWGETQYF. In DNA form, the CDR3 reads TGTGCCAGCAGCTTAAGTACCTTCTGGGGAGAGACCCAGTACTTC.

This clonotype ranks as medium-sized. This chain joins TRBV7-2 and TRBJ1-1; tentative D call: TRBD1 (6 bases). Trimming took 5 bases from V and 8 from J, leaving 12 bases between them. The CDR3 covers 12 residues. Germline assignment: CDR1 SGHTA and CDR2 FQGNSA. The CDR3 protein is CASSPQGLEAFF. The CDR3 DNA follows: TGTGCCAGCAGCCCACAGGGTTTGGAAGCTTTCTTT.

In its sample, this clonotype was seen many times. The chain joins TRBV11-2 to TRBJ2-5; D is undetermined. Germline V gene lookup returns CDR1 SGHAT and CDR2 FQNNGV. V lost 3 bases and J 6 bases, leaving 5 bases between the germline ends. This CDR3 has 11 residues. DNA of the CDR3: TGTGCCAGCAGCTTCACCCAGACCCAGTACTTC. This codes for CASSFTQTQYF. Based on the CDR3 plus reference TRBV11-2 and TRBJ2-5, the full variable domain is EAGVAQSPRYKIIEKRQSVAFWCNPISGHATLYWYQQILGQGPKLLIQFQNNGVVDDSQLPKDRFSAERLKGVDSTLKIQPAKLEDSAVYLCASSFTQTQYFGPGTRLLVL.

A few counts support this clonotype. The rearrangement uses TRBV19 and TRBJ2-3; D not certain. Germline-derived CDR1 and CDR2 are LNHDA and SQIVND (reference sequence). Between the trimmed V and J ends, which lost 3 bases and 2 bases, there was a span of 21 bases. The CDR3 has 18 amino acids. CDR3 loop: CASSIRPQGPPFTDTQYF. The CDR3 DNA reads TGTGCCAGTAGTATTCGCCCCCAAGGGCCGCCCTTCACAGATACGCAGTATTTT. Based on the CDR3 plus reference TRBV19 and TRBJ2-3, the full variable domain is DGGITQSPKYLFRKEGQNVTLSCEQNLNHDAMYWYRQDPGQGLRLIYYSQIVNDFQKGDIAEGYSVSREKKESFPLTVTSAQKNPTAFYLCASSIRPQGPPFTDTQYFGPGTRLTVL.

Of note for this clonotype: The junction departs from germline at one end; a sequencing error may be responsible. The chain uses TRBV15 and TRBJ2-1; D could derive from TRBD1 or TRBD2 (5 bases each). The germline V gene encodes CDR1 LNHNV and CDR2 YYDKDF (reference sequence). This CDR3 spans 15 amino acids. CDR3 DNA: TGTGCCACCAGCAGAGATCTGGGGACCCTCAATGGGCAGTTCTTC. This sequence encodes CATSRDLGTLNGQFF.

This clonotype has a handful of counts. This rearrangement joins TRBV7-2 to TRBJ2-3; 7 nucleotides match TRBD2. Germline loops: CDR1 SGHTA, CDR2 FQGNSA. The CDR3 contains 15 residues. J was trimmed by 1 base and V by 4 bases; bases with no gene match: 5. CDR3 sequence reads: CASSWEGSRTDTQYF. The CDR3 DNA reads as TGTGCCAGCAGCTGGGAGGGTAGCCGCACAGATACGCAGTATTTT.